The source of this T cell receptor beta chain is a study of blood T cell repertoires in COVID-19. Study-wide background: Acute and convalescent COVID-19 samples came from the United States, Italy and Spain. Sources were T cells, B-cell-depleted T cells, or PBMCs; the material itself was cDNA or gDNA.

Produced via immunoSEQ multiplex PCR; TCRdb's table is partial and in-frame only. The data hold approximately 120,000 clones, with around nine tenths observed a single time. This clone came up a few times. The TCR sequence derives from a woman of 80 years or more with acute or convalescent COVID-19. The sample consisted of peripheral blood.

DNA for the CDR3: TGTGCCAGCAATCAGGGTTCTGGAAACACCATATATTTT. Amino acid sequence: CASNQGSGNTIYF. The V gene is TRBV6-5, the J gene TRBJ1-3, with TRBD1 as a possible D gene (5 bases). The V end lost 7 bases, the J end lost 1 base, and 8 bases lay between the germline ends. The CDR3 contains 13 residues. In germline, CDR1 is MNHEY, CDR2 SVGAGI.